Presented here are 17 T cell receptor beta chains from one specimen sequenced in a study of early T cells in non-severe SARS-CoV-2 infection. TCRdb recomputed calls from the 5' RACE reads with MiXCR, one row per CDR3 protein. The data contain about 64,000 distinct CDR3 sequences, around 21% of them singletons. The specimen was whole blood, collected at baseline. The receptor source for this set is an adult who was a healthcare worker with PCR-confirmed SARS-CoV-2 infection or an uninfected control (not recorded which).

This clonotype has more than one count but fewer than ten. The V and J genes are TRBV29-1 and TRBJ2-1; either TRBD1 or TRBD2 may supply D (5 bases each). Germline loops: CDR1 SQVTM, CDR2 ANQGSEA. CDR3 length equals 12 residues. V was shortened by 6 bases and J by 10 bases, with 16 bases between the two germline ends. The CDR3 sequence is CSVDSGAKEQFF. The CDR3 DNA reads as TGCAGCGTGGACTCCGGGGCCAAGGAGCAGTTCTTC.

This clonotype was seen a few times. This rearrangement joins TRBV9 to TRBJ1-4; no clear D gene. The CDR3 is made up of 14 amino acids. Trimming took 4 bases from V and 7 from J, leaving 14 bases between them. Germline CDR1 is SGDLS and CDR2 is YYNGEE. CDR3 loop: CASSLRVQSEKLFF. CDR3 bases: TGTGCCAGCAGCCTCCGGGTACAGAGTGAAAAACTGTTTTTT.

V gene TRBV19 combines with J gene TRBJ2-3; TRBD2 agrees at 11 bases. With V trimmed by 3 bases and J by 0 bases, 5 bases remained unmatched. CDR3 size: 17 residues. Germline V CDR1 and CDR2: LNHDA, SQIVND (reference sequence). For the CDR3, the DNA is TGTGCCAGTAGTATGCAACTAGCGGGGGCTAGCACAGATACGCAGTATTTT. Amino acid sequence: CASSMQLAGASTDTQYF.

The chain's CDR3 is CATIPVTF. CDR3 coding DNA: TGTGCCACCATCCCTGTCACCTTC. The chain carries TRBV19 and TRBJ1-2; D gene uncertain. The germline CDR1 and CDR2 sequences are LNHDA and SQIVND (reference sequence). This CDR3 contains 8 residues. Trimming shortened V by 10 bases and J by 13 bases, and 10 bases separated the two germline ends.

Only a few counts were recorded for this clonotype. The chain links TRBV5-4 to TRBJ2-3; 7 bases fit TRBD1. Germline V gene sequence: CDR1 SGHNT, CDR2 YYREEE (reference sequence). The V and J ends lost 2 bases and 4 bases, in that order; junction bases with no gene match: 1. The CDR3 is 13 residues long. CDR3 in amino acids: CASSFDRADTQYF. The CDR3 DNA reads as TGTGCCAGCAGCTTCGACAGGGCAGATACGCAGTATTTT. The full variable domain, rest sourced from reference TRBV5-4 and TRBJ2-3, is ETGVTQSPTHLIKTRGQQVTLRCSSQSGHNTVSWYQQALGQGPQFIFQYYREEENGRGNFPPRFSGLQFPNYSSELNVNALELDDSALYLCASSFDRADTQYFGPGTRLTVL.

This chain connects TRBV7-3 to TRBJ2-1, with 7 bases identical to TRBD2. Losses at the gene ends were 5 bases for V and 4 bases for J; bases not matched to a gene: 5. In germline, CDR1 is SGHTA, CDR2 FQGTGA. CDR3 length: 14 amino acids. The CDR3 sequence: CASSPGRVYNEQFF. The CDR3 DNA follows: TGTGCCAGCAGCCCTGGGAGGGTGTACAATGAGCAGTTCTTC.

This chain uses TRBV10-1 with TRBJ2-7; D call uncertain. Germline V gene sequence: CDR1 WNHNN, CDR2 SYGVQD (reference sequence). V lost 5 bases to trimming and J lost 6 bases, with 14 bases between them. The CDR3 is 13 amino acids. CDR3 amino acids: CASSSRVGGEQYF. The CDR3, as DNA: TGCGCCAGCAGTTCCCGGGTGGGTGGCGAGCAGTACTTC.

V gene TRBV9 combines with J gene TRBJ2-3; D gene unclear. CDR3 length: 13 residues. V lost 5 bases, J lost 4 bases, and 11 bases lay in between. Germline loops: CDR1 SGDLS, CDR2 YYNGEE. CDR3 residues: CASSLLWADTQYF. The CDR3 DNA reads as TGTGCCAGCAGTCTGCTTTGGGCAGATACGCAGTATTTT.

A few counts support this clonotype. The V and J genes are TRBV10-3 and TRBJ1-2; D is ambiguous. Trimming shortened V by 5 bases and J by 4 bases, and 11 bases separated the two germline ends. Germline values: CDR1 ENHRY, CDR2 SYGVKD. The CDR3 length is 13 residues. The CDR3 sequence: CAISHLNSYGYTF. As DNA, the CDR3 is TGTGCCATCAGTCACTTAAACAGCTATGGCTACACCTTC.

This clonotype showed up just a few times. This chain connects TRBV20-1 to TRBJ2-1; 13 bases line up with TRBD2. The CDR3 has 16 residues. The germline V gene encodes CDR1 DFQATT and CDR2 SNEGSKA (reference sequence). The trim removed 6 bases at V and 2 bases at J, leaving 7 bases unmatched. CDR3 residues: CSARRTSGGAYNEQFF. As DNA, the CDR3 is TGCAGTGCCAGACGCACTAGCGGGGGGGCCTACAATGAGCAGTTCTTC.

This clonotype was seen a single time. CDR3 DNA sequence: TGTGCCAGCAGCTCCGGGGAACCCCAGCATTTT. Protein sequence: CASSSGEPQHF. This chain connects TRBV7-2 to TRBJ1-5; D remains ambiguous. The V end lost 4 bases, the J end lost 10 bases, and 8 bases lay between the germline ends. This CDR3 is 11 amino acids long. Germline CDR1 is SGHTA and CDR2 is FQGNSA.

This clonotype was seen repeatedly, ten times or more. This sequence joins TRBV3-1 and TRBJ1-5; 7 bases are a match to TRBD1. The CDR3 loop spans 14 amino acids. Germline trimming cut 3 bases from V and 1 base from J; bases unmatched to any gene: 0. Germline CDR1 and CDR2: LGHDT and YNNKEL (reference sequence). In DNA form, the CDR3 reads TGTGCCAGCAGCCAGACAGGGAGCAATCAGCCCCAGCATTTT. As protein: CASSQTGSNQPQHF.

The chain has TRBV19 and TRBJ1-2; TRBD1 is a possible D gene (5 bases). Germline V lookup: CDR1 LNHDA, CDR2 SQIVND (reference sequence). The CDR3 totals 16 residues. Trimming shortened V by 3 bases and J by 5 bases, and 19 bases separated the two germline ends. The CDR3 loop is CASSIGQGSLGYGYTF. In nucleotides, the CDR3 is TGTGCCAGTAGTATTGGGCAGGGCTCCCTTGGGTATGGCTACACCTTC.

CDR3 amino acids: CASSQVGGADTQYF. The CDR3 DNA reads TGCGCCAGCAGCCAAGTCGGAGGGGCAGATACGCAGTATTTT. This rearrangement joins TRBV4-1 to TRBJ2-3; D is possibly TRBD2 (6 bases). This CDR3 spans 14 amino acids. Trimming stripped 1 base from V and 4 bases from J, with 9 bases between. From germline, CDR1 is MGHRA and CDR2 YSYEKL.

The CDR3 nucleotides read TGTGCCAGCAGCATATCCTACGAGCAGTACTTC. It is translated as CASSISYEQYF. The chain uses TRBV12-3 or TRBV12-4 and TRBJ2-7; D is undetermined. V was shortened by 6 bases and J by 1 base, with 4 bases between the two germline ends. The CDR3 extends over 11 amino acids.

V gene TRBV3-1 combines with J gene TRBJ2-7, with 8 bases fitting TRBD1. This CDR3 spans 14 amino acids. V was pared by 0 bases and J by 6 bases, with 4 bases of the junction left unmatched. Germline values: CDR1 LGHDT, CDR2 YNNKEL (reference sequence). DNA of the CDR3: TGTGCCAGCAGCCAAGATCAGGGGGCGAGCGAGCAGTACTTC. This gives the protein CASSQDQGASEQYF.

Notes on this clonotype: Possible read error: a much larger clone is one base away. The chain combines TRBV19 with TRBJ2-6; D not certain. Trimming cost V 6 bases and J 0 bases, with 6 bases left between them. Germline lookup yields CDR1 LNHDA and CDR2 SQIVND (reference sequence). This CDR3 is built from 14 residues. CDR3 coding DNA: TGTGCCAGTAGGGGGTACTCTGGGGCCAACGTCCTGACTTTC. As protein: CASRGYSGANVLTF.